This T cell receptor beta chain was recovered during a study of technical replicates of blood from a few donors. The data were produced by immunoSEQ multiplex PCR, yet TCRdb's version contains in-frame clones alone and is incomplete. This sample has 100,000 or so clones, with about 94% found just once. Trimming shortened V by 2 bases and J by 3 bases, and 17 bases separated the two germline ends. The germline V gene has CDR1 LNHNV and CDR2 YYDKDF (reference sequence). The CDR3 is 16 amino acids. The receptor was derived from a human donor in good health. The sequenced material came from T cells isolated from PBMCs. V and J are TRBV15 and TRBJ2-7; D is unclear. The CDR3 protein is CATSRFQVQPLYEQYF. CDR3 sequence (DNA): TGTGCCACCAGCAGATTCCAGGTCCAACCCCTCTACGAGCAGTACTTC.